This T cell receptor (beta chain) emerged from a study of immune evolution from preneoplasia to lung adenocarcinoma. Across the whole study: HLA loss of heterozygosity: approximately 7.5% AIS, about 15% MIA, about 35% ADC, none AAH. General observations from the study: Clonality was highest in normal lung, lower in later-stage lesions apparently. From normal lung to invasive adenocarcinoma, top clone frequencies appeared to decrease. KRAS-mutant nodules had the highest T cell clonality.

This clone was counted a single time. Its antigen is as yet unknown. Unmatched junction bases numbered 6, after V lost 4 bases and J lost 4 bases. The CDR3 sequence is 16 residues long. In germline, CDR1 is SGHNT, CDR2 YYREEE (reference sequence). Only in-frame clones appear in the TCRdb table, and some are missing; sequencing was by immunoSEQ multiplex PCR. The repertoire has about 4,900 clones, 88% of them found once; the top ten carry about 1.9%. The source of this sequence is a person between 65 and 79 years old with lung adenocarcinoma. The sequenced material came from FFPE atypical adenomatous hyperplasia tissue from the lung. The subset: atypical adenomatous hyperplasia (AAH), lung preneoplasia. The chain is built from TRBV5-4 and TRBJ2-6, with 9 bases identical to TRBD1. Here the CDR3 DNA reads TGTGCCAGCAGCCCCGGACAGGGGACGGGGGCCAACGTCCTGACTTTC. Translated: CASSPGQGTGANVLTF.